The 13 T cell receptor beta chains given below trace back to one sample, sequenced in a study of pediatric ulcerative colitis. Assay used: immunoSEQ multiplex PCR; TCRdb lists only in-frame clones, some missing. The sample includes approximately 32,000 clones, roughly four fifths of them seen just once. The sample comprised blood. The receptors derive from a boy between 10 and 17 years old with severe ulcerative colitis.

CDR3 bases: TGTGCCAGCAGCTTAAGTCTGTGGGGGAGTCCGGGGACCCAGTACTTC. Its protein product is CASSLSLWGSPGTQYF. The chain employs TRBV11-3 and TRBJ2-5; D is tentatively TRBD1 or TRBD2 (5 bases each). The CDR3 is made up of 16 amino acids. CDR1 and CDR2 (germline): SGHNT, YENEEA. V was shortened by 2 bases and J by 7 bases, with 20 bases between the two germline ends.

This clone was detected only once. The V gene is TRBV27, the J gene TRBJ1-5; D not resolved. The V and J ends lost 3 bases and 0 bases respectively, with 6 bases between them. Germline V gene sequence: CDR1 MNHEY, CDR2 SMNVEV (reference sequence). The length of the CDR3 is 14 residues. CDR3 loop: CASSLALSNQPQHF. The CDR3 nucleotides read TGTGCCAGCAGTTTGGCACTTAGCAATCAGCCCCAGCATTTT.

This chain links TRBV2 with TRBJ1-2; D is ambiguous. CDR1 and CDR2 (germline): SNHLY, FYNNEI. Trimming left V 6 bases short and J 6 bases short, with 20 bases between. The CDR3 contains 15 residues. CDR3 residues: CASRRSIRRADGYTF. The CDR3 bases are TGTGCCAGCAGGCGGAGTATTAGGAGGGCGGATGGCTACACCTTC.

The chain couples TRBV7-6 to TRBJ2-3; D gene unclear. This CDR3 has 14 residues. Germline CDR1 reads SGHVS; CDR2 reads FNYEAQ. V was shortened by 5 bases and J by 5 bases, with 14 bases between the two germline ends. Written as DNA, the CDR3 is TGTGCCAGCAGCCCTCTCTTAACCGGAGATACGCAGTATTTT. This translates into CASSPLLTGDTQYF. Together with reference TRBV7-6 and TRBJ2-3, the CDR3 gives the full variable domain: GAGVSQSPRYKVTKRGQDVALRCDPISGHVSLYWYRQALGQGPEFLTYFNYEAQQDKSGLPNDRFSAERPEGSISTLTIQRTEQRDSAMYRCASSPLLTGDTQYFGPGTRLTVL.

This rearrangement joins TRBV6-5 to TRBJ1-1; maybe TRBD1 (5 bases). CDR1 is MNHEY, CDR2 SVGAGI, per germline. Between the trimmed V and J ends, which lost 7 bases and 5 bases, there was a span of 14 bases. The CDR3 contains 13 residues. CDR3 protein: CASTQTGVTEAFF. The CDR3 bases are TGTGCCAGCACCCAAACGGGGGTGACTGAAGCTTTCTTT.

The CDR3 here is CASSGRGLSQPQHF. CDR3 DNA sequence: TGTGCCAGCTCGGGCAGGGGGTTGAGTCAGCCCCAGCATTTT. V and J are TRBV7-8 and TRBJ1-5, with 7 bases fitting TRBD1. V gave up 8 bases and J gave up 6 bases; unmatched junction bases: 10. Per germline, CDR1 SGHVS and CDR2 FQNEAQ. There are 14 residues in the CDR3.

This clone was counted a few times. The CDR3 DNA reads TGTGCCACCACCGCTCAAGCCCTAGGAATGAATTCACCCCTCCACTTT. Its translation is CATTAQALGMNSPLHF. The chain is built from TRBV10-3 and TRBJ1-6; D remains ambiguous. Trimming left V 10 bases short and J 7 bases short, with 23 bases between. The germline CDR1 and CDR2 sequences are ENHRY and SYGVKD. The CDR3 covers 16 residues.

The rearrangement links TRBV7-8 to TRBJ1-1; D not certain. Germline V gene lookup returns CDR1 SGHVS and CDR2 FQNEAQ. The CDR3 loop spans 12 amino acids. Trimming removed 1 base from V and 6 bases from J, with 6 bases in between. This CDR3 is CASSLDRSEAFF. DNA of the CDR3: TGTGCCAGCAGCTTAGATAGGTCTGAAGCTTTCTTT.

The chain combines TRBV29-1 with TRBJ1-1, with 7 bases fitting TRBD1. The CDR3 contains 13 residues. The germline V gene has CDR1 SQVTM and CDR2 ANQGSEA. J was trimmed by 5 bases and V by 8 bases; bases with no gene match: 11. The CDR3 region has the DNA TGCAGCTTGACTGACGGCAGGGGGACTGAAGCTTTCTTT. Its translation is CSLTDGRGTEAFF.

The chain has TRBV7-9 and TRBJ2-7; D uncertain. Per the germline V gene, CDR1 is SEHNR and CDR2 is FQNEAQ (reference sequence). V gave up 3 bases and J gave up 2 bases, with 17 bases separating them. The CDR3 consists of 16 residues. As DNA, the CDR3 is TGTGCCAGCAGCTTTCAGTGGGCCACCAACGCCTACGAGCAGTACTTC. It is translated as CASSFQWATNAYEQYF. Combining the CDR3 with reference TRBV7-9 and TRBJ2-7 gives the whole variable domain DTGVSQNPRHKITKRGQNVTFRCDPISEHNRLYWYRQTLGQGPEFLTYFQNEAQLEKSRLLSDRFSAERPKGSFSTLEIQRTEQGDSAMYLCASSFQWATNAYEQYFGPGTRLTVT.

The chain employs TRBV4-3 and TRBJ2-7; D is perhaps TRBD1 (6 bases). The CDR3 covers 14 residues. Germline V CDR1 and CDR2: LGHNA, YSLEER. Trimming removed 8 bases from V and 7 bases from J, with 21 bases in between. This chain's CDR3 is CASAADRDKIEQYF. DNA for the CDR3: TGCGCCAGCGCCGCCGACCGGGACAAAATAGAGCAGTACTTC.

This chain uses TRBV9 with TRBJ2-3; 7 bases are a match to TRBD2. V was clipped by 3 bases and J by 2 bases; unmatched bases: 3. There are 14 residues in the CDR3. Germline V gives CDR1 SGDLS, CDR2 YYNGEE. CDR3 nucleotide sequence: TGTGCCAGCAGCGGTAGCGGGTTCACAGATACGCAGTATTTT. Protein sequence: CASSGSGFTDTQYF.

V usage is TRBV30 and J usage is TRBJ1-4; D is unclear. This CDR3 is 14 amino acids long. The ends were cut back, 2 bases at V and 3 bases at J, with 10 bases in the middle. The germline V gene encodes CDR1 GTSNPN and CDR2 SVGIG (reference sequence). The CDR3 bases are TGTGCCTGGAGTCCCCGGACCGCTAATGAAAAACTGTTTTTT. Amino acids: CAWSPRTANEKLFF.